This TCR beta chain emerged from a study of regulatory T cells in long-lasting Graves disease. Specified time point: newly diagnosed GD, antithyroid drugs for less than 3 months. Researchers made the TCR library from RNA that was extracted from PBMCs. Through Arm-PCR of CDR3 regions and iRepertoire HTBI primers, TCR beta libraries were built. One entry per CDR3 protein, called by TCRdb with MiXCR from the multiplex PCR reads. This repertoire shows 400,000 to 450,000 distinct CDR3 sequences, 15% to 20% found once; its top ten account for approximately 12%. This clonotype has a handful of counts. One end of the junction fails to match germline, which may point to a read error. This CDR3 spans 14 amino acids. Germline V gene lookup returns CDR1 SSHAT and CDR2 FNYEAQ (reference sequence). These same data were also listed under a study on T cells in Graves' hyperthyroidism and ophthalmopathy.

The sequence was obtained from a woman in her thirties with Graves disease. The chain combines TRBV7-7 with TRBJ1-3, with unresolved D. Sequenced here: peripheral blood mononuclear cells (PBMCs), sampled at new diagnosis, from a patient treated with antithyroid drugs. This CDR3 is CASSPSLTGNTIYF. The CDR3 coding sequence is TGTGCTAGCAGCCCTTCCCTGACAGGAAACACCATATATTTT. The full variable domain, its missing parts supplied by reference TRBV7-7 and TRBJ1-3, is GAGVSQSPRYKVTKRGQDVTLRCDPISSHATLYWYQQALGQGPEFLTYFNYEAQPDKSGLPSDRFSAERPEGSISTLTIQRTEQRDSAMYRCASSPSLTGNTIYFGEGSWLTVV.